This T cell receptor (beta chain) emerged from a study of tumor-infiltrating lymphocytes in primary liver carcinoma. About the research overall: These were node-negative, non-metastatic T1-T3 tumors of about 4.2 to 11 cm. Overall study results and limits: Significantly larger top-250-clone fractions were found in tumors than in blood (p = 0.039).

CDR3 length: 15 residues. Germline assignment: CDR1 MNHEY and CDR2 SVGEGT. Total RNA and DNA came together from about 19-30 mg of bulk tissue without cell sorting. Primary liver carcinomas in the patients were surgically resected. This clonotype was detected a few times. Its antigen is currently unknown. A read error may produce the germline difference seen at one junction end. TCR beta cDNA was made from around 460 ng total RNA with a constant-region primer. Libraries covering TCR beta were generated through three nested multiplex PCR rounds (using a slightly modified ARM-PCR). With TRBV1-TRBV30 forward primers and a C-beta reverse primer, the first two PCR rounds were run for about 10 cycles each. TCRdb ran MiXCR on the multiplex PCR reads and lists one entry per CDR3 protein. The data show about 210,000 distinct CDR3 sequences, around four fifths seen once.

Sequencing was done on a sample of tumor tissue from primary liver carcinoma. This chain connects TRBV6-2 or TRBV6-3 to TRBJ1-4, with D perhaps matching TRBD1 (5 bases). The clonotype originates from a man aged 40-50 years with primary liver carcinoma and hepatitis B virus infection. The CDR3 DNA sequence: TGTACCAGCACCGACCAGGGACGGGCTAATGAAAAACTGTTTTTT. It encodes CTSTDQGRANEKLFF.